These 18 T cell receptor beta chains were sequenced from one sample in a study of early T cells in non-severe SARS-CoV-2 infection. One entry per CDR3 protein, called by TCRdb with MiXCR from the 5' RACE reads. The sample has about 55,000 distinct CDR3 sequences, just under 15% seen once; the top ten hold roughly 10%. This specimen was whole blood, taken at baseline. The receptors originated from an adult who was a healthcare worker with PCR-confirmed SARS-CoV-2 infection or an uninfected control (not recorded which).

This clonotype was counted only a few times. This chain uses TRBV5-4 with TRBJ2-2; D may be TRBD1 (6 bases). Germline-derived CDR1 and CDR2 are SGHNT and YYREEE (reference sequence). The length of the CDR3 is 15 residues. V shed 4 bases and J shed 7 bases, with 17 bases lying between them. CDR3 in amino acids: CASSSAGERSGELFF. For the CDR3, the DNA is TGTGCCAGCAGCAGTGCAGGGGAAAGGAGCGGGGAGCTGTTTTTT.

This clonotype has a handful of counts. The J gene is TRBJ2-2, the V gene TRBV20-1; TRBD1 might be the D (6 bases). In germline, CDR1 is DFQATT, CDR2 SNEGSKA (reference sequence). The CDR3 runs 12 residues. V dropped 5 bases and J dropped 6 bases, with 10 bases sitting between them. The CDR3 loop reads CSAVQGPGELFF. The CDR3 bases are TGCAGTGCTGTACAGGGTCCCGGGGAGCTGTTTTTT.

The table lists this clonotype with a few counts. The CDR3 spells CASSLEGPQPQHF. CDR3 DNA: TGCGCCAGCAGCTTAGAAGGGCCACAGCCCCAGCATTTT. This chain uses TRBV5-1 with TRBJ1-5; unclear D gene. This CDR3 spans 13 amino acids. Germline V gene lookup returns CDR1 SGHRS and CDR2 YFSETQ. Trimming took 2 bases from V and 7 from J, leaving 10 bases between them. Filled out from reference TRBV5-1 and TRBJ1-5, the complete variable domain reads KAGVTQTPRYLIKTRGQQVTLSCSPISGHRSVSWYQQTPGQGLQFLFEYFSETQRNKGNFPGRFSGRQFSNSRSEMNVSTLELGDSALYLCASSLEGPQPQHFGDGTRLSIL.

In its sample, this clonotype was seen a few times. The CDR3 sequence is CASSSSPTWGETQYF. The CDR3 DNA reads TGTGCCAGCAGTTCCTCACCAACGTGGGGGGAGACCCAGTACTTC. This chain connects TRBV6-5 to TRBJ2-5, with D possibly called TRBD1 or TRBD2 (5 bases each). The CDR3 is made up of 15 amino acids. In germline, CDR1 is MNHEY, CDR2 SVGAGI. V was shortened by 4 bases and J by 5 bases, with 17 bases between the two germline ends.

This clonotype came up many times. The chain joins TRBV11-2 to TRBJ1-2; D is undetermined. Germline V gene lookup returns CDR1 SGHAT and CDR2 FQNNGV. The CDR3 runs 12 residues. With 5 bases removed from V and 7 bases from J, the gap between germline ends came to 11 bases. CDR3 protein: CASSQETLGYTF. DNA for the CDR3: TGTGCCAGCAGCCAAGAGACTCTTGGCTACACCTTC.

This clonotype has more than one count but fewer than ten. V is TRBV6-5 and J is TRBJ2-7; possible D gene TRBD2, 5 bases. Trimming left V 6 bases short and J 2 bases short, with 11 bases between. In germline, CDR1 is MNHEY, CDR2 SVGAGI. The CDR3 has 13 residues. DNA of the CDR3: TGTGCCAGCAGGAACGGGGATACCTACGAGCAGTACTTC. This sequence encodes CASRNGDTYEQYF.

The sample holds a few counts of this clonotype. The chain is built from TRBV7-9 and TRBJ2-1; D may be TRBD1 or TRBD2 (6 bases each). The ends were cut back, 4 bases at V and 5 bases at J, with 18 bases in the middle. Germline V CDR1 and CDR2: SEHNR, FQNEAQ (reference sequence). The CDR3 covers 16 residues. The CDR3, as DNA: TGTGCCAGCAGCTCCCGGGACACTGGAGGGAACAATGAGCAGTTCTTC. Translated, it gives CASSSRDTGGNNEQFF.

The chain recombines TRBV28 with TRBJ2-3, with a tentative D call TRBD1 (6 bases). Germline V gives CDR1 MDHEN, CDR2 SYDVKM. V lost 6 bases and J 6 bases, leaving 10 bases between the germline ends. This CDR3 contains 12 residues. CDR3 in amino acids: CASSLDRDTQYF. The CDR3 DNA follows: TGTGCCAGCAGCCTTGACAGGGATACGCAGTATTTT.

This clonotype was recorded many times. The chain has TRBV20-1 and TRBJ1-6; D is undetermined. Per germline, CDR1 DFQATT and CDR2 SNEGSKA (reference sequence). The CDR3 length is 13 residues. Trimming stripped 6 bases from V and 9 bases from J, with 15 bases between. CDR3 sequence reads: CSAITEITSPLHF. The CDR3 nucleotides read TGCAGTGCGATTACAGAAATTACTTCACCCCTCCACTTT.

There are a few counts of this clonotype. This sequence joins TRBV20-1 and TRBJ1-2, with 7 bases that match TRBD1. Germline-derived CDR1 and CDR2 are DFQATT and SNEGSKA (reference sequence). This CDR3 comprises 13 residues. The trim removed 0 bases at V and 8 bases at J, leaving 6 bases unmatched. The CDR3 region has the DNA TGCAGTGCTAGAGATCAGACAGGGAGCGGCTACACCTTC. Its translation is CSARDQTGSGYTF.

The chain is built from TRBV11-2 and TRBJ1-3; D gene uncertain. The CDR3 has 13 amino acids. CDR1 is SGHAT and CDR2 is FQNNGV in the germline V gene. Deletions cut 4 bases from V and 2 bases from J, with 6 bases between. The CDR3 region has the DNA TGTGCCAGCAGCTCGTTGCCTGGAAACACCATATATTTT. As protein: CASSSLPGNTIYF.

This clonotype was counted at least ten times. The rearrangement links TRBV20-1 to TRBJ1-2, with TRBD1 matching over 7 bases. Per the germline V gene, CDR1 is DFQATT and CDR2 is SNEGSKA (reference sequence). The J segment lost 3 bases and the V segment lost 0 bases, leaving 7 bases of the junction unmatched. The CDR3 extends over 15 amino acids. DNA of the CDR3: TGCAGTGCTAGAGATCCCCGACAGGGCGACTATGGCTACACCTTC. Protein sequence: CSARDPRQGDYGYTF.

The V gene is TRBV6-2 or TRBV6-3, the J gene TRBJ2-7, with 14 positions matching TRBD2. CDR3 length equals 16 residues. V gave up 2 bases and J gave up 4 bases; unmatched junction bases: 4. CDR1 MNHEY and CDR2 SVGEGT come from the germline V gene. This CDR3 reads CASSYPRLAGGYEQYF. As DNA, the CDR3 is TGTGCCAGCAGTTACCCTCGACTAGCGGGAGGGTACGAGCAGTACTTC.

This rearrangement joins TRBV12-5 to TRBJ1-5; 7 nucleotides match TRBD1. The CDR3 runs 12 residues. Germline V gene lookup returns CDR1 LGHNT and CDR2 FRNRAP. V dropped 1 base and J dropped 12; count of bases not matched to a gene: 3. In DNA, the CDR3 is TGTGCTAGTGGTTTGGAGACAGGGCTCCAGCATTTT. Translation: CASGLETGLQHF.

The chain's CDR3 is CASSLDDRVYGYTF. DNA for the CDR3: TGTGCCAGCAGCTTAGATGACAGGGTCTATGGCTACACCTTC. The chain combines TRBV7-9 with TRBJ1-2; 7 bases line up with TRBD1. With 1 base clipped from V and 4 bases from J, the junction kept 3 bases outside the gene matches. The length of the CDR3 is 14 residues. The V gene's germline CDR1 is SEHNR and CDR2 FQNEAQ (reference sequence).

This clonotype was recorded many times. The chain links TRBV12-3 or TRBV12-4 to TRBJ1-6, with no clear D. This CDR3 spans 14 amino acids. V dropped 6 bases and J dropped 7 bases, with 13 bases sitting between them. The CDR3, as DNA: TGTGCCAGCAGCCCGTCGGCCGGGAATTCACCCCTCCACTTT. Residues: CASSPSAGNSPLHF.

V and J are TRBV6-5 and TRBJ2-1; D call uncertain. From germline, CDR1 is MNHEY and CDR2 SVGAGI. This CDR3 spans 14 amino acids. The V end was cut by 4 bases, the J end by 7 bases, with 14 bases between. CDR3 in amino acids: CASSSWTVSNEQFF. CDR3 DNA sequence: TGTGCCAGCAGTTCTTGGACGGTTAGTAATGAGCAGTTCTTC.

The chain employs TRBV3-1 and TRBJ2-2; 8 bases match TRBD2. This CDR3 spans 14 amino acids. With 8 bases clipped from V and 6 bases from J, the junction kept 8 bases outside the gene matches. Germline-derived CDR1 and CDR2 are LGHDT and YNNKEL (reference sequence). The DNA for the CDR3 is TGTGCCAGCCTCCCGGGGGGGGGCGCCGGGGAGCTGTTTTTT. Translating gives CASLPGGGAGELFF. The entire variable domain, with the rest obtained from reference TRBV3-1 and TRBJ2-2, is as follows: DTAVSQTPKYLVTQMGNDKSIKCEQNLGHDTMYWYKQDSKKFLKIMFSYNNKELIINETVPNRFSPKSPDKAHLNLHINSLELGDSAVYFCASLPGGGAGELFFGEGSRLTVL.